Listed below are T cell receptor beta chains from one sample, sequenced in a study of cytomegalovirus exposure and HLA in healthy donors. Method: immunoSEQ multiplex PCR; TCRdb's copy keeps in-frame clones and lacks some. The sample lists about 160,000 clones, 77% occurring once. Sequencing was carried out using PBMCs. These receptors were obtained from a man aged 25-45 years in good health and CMV-seropositive. Each CDR3 is given with its conserved first and last residue. A D gene is named only where the DNA matches it firmly. Not all rows give a size; the values are once, few, many and, for expanded clones, a class.

size: NA; D: TRBD1; J: TRBJ2-2; V: TRBV18; DNA: TGTGCCAGCTCACCCCCTAAGGGACAGGGAAACACCGGGGAGCTGTTTTTT; CDR3: CASSPPKGQGNTGELFF
size: NA; D: TRBD2; J: TRBJ2-5; V: TRBV7-9; DNA: TGTGCCAGCAGCGTAGAGACTAGCGAGAAGACCCAGTACTTC; CDR3: CASSVETSEKTQYF
size: NA; D: TRBD1; J: TRBJ2-5; V: TRBV18; DNA: TGTGCCAGCTCACCACTAGACAGGGGAGAGACCCAGTACTTC; CDR3: CASSPLDRGETQYF
size: NA; D: NA; J: TRBJ2-5; V: TRBV7-6; DNA: TGTGCCAGCAGCTTAGTAGTTTCGGCGGGGCTACAAGAGACCCAGTACTTC; CDR3: CASSLVVSAGLQETQYF
size: few; D: TRBD1; J: TRBJ2-7; V: TRBV28; DNA: TGTGCCAGCAGTCGCCCGGGACAGGGGGACCACGAGCAGTACTTC; CDR3: CASSRPGQGDHEQYF
size: NA; D: TRBD1; J: TRBJ1-2; V: TRBV28; DNA: TGTGCCAGCAGTCCACCGTTGGGACAGGGGGCGGCTTTCCACACCTTC; CDR3: CASSPPLGQGAAFHTF
size: NA; D: TRBD2; J: TRBJ2-7; V: TRBV10-3; DNA: TGTGCCATCAGTGAGTCTTTTTCCCCCAGCGGGGGGGCCTCGCAGTACTTC; CDR3: CAISESFSPSGGASQYF
size: few; D: TRBD1; J: TRBJ2-2; V: TRBV7-3; DNA: TGTGCCAGCAGCTTACTGACAGGGGGCGCCACCGGGGAGCTGTTTTTT; CDR3: CASSLLTGGATGELFF
size: NA; D: TRBD1; J: TRBJ2-3; V: TRBV4-1; DNA: TGCGCCAGCAGGCGACAGGGGGGGACAGATACGCAGTATTTT; CDR3: CASRRQGGTDTQYF
size: NA; D: NA; J: TRBJ2-5; V: TRBV27; DNA: TGTGCCAGCAGTTTAATTGGAGCCCAAGAGACCCAGTACTTC; CDR3: CASSLIGAQETQYF
size: NA; D: TRBD1; J: TRBJ2-2; V: TRBV6-6; DNA: TGTGCCAGCAGTCAGCAGGGGGCAATCGGGGAGCTGTTTTTT; CDR3: CASSQQGAIGELFF
size: NA; D: NA; J: TRBJ2-1; V: TRBV9; DNA: TGTGCCAGCAGCCCCGGCGGATCCGTCTACAATGAGCAGTTCTTC; CDR3: CASSPGGSVYNEQFF
size: NA; D: TRBD2; J: TRBJ2-1; V: TRBV30; DNA: TGTGCCTGGAGTGTAGGGACTAGTGTCTTCTTC; CDR3: CAWSVGTSVFF
size: NA; D: NA; J: TRBJ1-6; V: TRBV5-1; DNA: TGCGCCAGCAGGGGGCAAAGCTACAATTCACCCCTCCACTTT; CDR3: CASRGQSYNSPLHF